Described below is a single T cell receptor (beta chain) sequence and its context. The antigen remains undetermined. Using a J-beta primer mix together with a sample-barcoded 5' primer, a second PCR was run for about 7 to 12 cycles. TCRdb ran MiXCR on the 5' RACE reads and lists one entry per CDR3 protein. The repertoire consists of 1.8 million or so distinct CDR3 sequences, with roughly two fifths occurring once and the leading ten covering more than 20%. The data were obtained in a study of blood T cells in healthy people across ages. Overall study results and limits: Across the age range, TCR beta diversity per million T cells fell in a roughly linear way.

Trimming cost V 0 bases and J 6 bases, with 17 bases left between them. The CDR3 sequence is 15 residues long. The germline V gene encodes CDR1 GTSNPN and CDR2 SVGIG (reference sequence). Peripheral blood from each donor was collected in a volume of 8 to 10 milliliters. The TCR originated in a human donor in good health. The J gene is TRBJ1-2, the V gene TRBV30; tentative D call: TRBD1 (6 bases). The sample was blood. Here the CDR3 DNA reads TGTGCCTGGAGTGTGGGGGACATCAATGCCCATGGCTACACCTTC. As protein: CAWSVGDINAHGYTF. The variable domain in full, completed from reference TRBV30 and TRBJ1-2, reads SQTIHQWPATLVQPVGSPLSLECTVEGTSNPNLYWYRQAAGRGLQLLFYSVGIGQISSEVPQNLSASRPQDRQFILSSKKLLLSDSGFYLCAWSVGDINAHGYTFGSGTRLTVV.